The 9 T cell receptor beta chains reported below all come from one sample, sequenced in a study of shared clonotypes between healthy human individuals. Profiling relied on immunoSEQ multiplex PCR, and the TCRdb table lists in-frame clones only, not all of them. This sample has 2.3 million or so clones, with 90% to 95% found just once. The sample was naive CD4+ T cells from PBMCs. Subset described: CD45RA+ positively selected. Receptors were obtained from a man younger than 35 in good health. Some clones in this sample may be carry-over from other donors' samples.

This chain joins TRBV6-5 and TRBJ1-1, with 8 bases matching TRBD1. J lost 11 bases, V lost 2 bases, and 10 bases had no gene match. CDR1 is MNHEY, CDR2 SVGAGI, per germline. The CDR3 runs 14 residues. CDR3 bases: TGTGCCAGCAGTTACCAGGGGGCCCAGATGCGGGCTTTCTTT. Protein sequence: CASSYQGAQMRAFF.

The CDR3 sequence is CASRGGTIMNTEAFF. CDR3 in DNA: TGTGCCAGCAGAGGGGGAACCATTATGAACACTGAAGCTTTCTTT. This chain uses TRBV6-5 with TRBJ1-1, with D possibly matching TRBD1 (6 bases). CDR3 length: 15 amino acids. The germline V gene has CDR1 MNHEY and CDR2 SVGAGI. V lost 6 bases and J lost 0, with 14 bases in between.

A word on this clone: At the DNA level, this CDR3 is encoded by other sequences in the same sample as well. This chain connects TRBV5-5 to TRBJ2-7; TRBD2 aligns across 10 bases. Germline CDR1 is SGHKS and CDR2 is YYEKEE (reference sequence). Unmatched junction bases numbered 4, after V lost 0 bases and J lost 4 bases. The CDR3 is made up of 15 amino acids. The CDR3 is CASSLGLAGVYEQYF. The CDR3 DNA sequence: TGTGCCAGCAGCTTGGGTCTAGCGGGAGTATACGAGCAGTACTTC.

This clone appeared a few times. The V gene is TRBV19, the J gene TRBJ2-1, with 8 bases that match TRBD2. Germline V lookup: CDR1 LNHDA, CDR2 SQIVND (reference sequence). The J segment lost 0 bases and the V segment lost 3 bases, leaving 1 base of the junction unmatched. The CDR3 loop spans 15 amino acids. The CDR3 is CASSIAGGSYNEQFF. DNA for the CDR3: TGTGCCAGTAGTATCGCGGGAGGCTCCTACAATGAGCAGTTCTTC.

The chain is built from TRBV11-2 and TRBJ2-2, with a tentative D call TRBD1 (6 bases). CDR3 size: 17 residues. V dropped 4 bases and J dropped 1 base, with 16 bases sitting between them. CDR1 SGHAT and CDR2 FQNNGV come from the germline V gene. CDR3 sequence reads: CASSYPSETGNTGELFF. CDR3 in DNA: TGTGCCAGCAGCTACCCCTCCGAGACAGGGAACACCGGGGAGCTGTTTTTT. Using reference TRBV11-2 and TRBJ2-2 for the parts outside the CDR3, the full variable domain is EAGVAQSPRYKIIEKRQSVAFWCNPISGHATLYWYQQILGQGPKLLIQFQNNGVVDDSQLPKDRFSAERLKGVDSTLKIQPAKLEDSAVYLCASSYPSETGNTGELFFGEGSRLTVL.

V and J are TRBV12-5 and TRBJ2-7; D gene uncertain. The V end was cut by 2 bases, the J end by 5 bases, with 16 bases between. This CDR3 is built from 15 residues. Germline V CDR1 and CDR2: LGHNT, FRNRAP. The CDR3 here is CASGLWWQEENEQYF. CDR3 nucleotide sequence: TGTGCTAGTGGTTTGTGGTGGCAGGAAGAGAACGAGCAGTACTTC.

The chain links TRBV15 to TRBJ2-7; D might be TRBD2 (6 bases). V was pared by 3 bases and J by 4 bases, with 16 bases between. CDR3 length: 15 residues. CDR1 and CDR2 (germline): LNHNV, YYDKDF (reference sequence). The CDR3 region has the DNA TGTGCCACCAGCAGTACACCGGAGGGGAGATACGAGCAGTACTTC. Translating gives CATSSTPEGRYEQYF.

The chain is built from TRBV7-3 and TRBJ1-5, with D possibly being TRBD1 (5 bases). The germline V and J ends were trimmed by 5 bases and 0 bases, with 14 bases remaining between them. Germline V CDR1 and CDR2: SGHTA, FQGTGA. This CDR3 contains 16 residues. In nucleotides, the CDR3 is TGTGCCAGCAGCCAACCAGGGCCGACTAGCAATCAGCCCCAGCATTTT. This gives the protein CASSQPGPTSNQPQHF. Variable domain in full (rest from reference TRBV7-3 and TRBJ1-5): GAGVSQTPSNKVTEKGKYVELRCDPISGHTALYWYRQSLGQGPEFLIYFQGTGAADDSGLPNDRFFAVRPEGSVSTLKIQRTERGDSAVYLCASSQPGPTSNQPQHFGDGTRLSIL.

Here the CDR3 DNA reads TGTGCCACCAGCGACTGGGGACGCTCTGGGGCCAACGTCCTGACTTTC. The encoded protein is CATSDWGRSGANVLTF. V is TRBV15 and J is TRBJ2-6; perhaps D is TRBD1 or TRBD2 (5 bases each). CDR1 and CDR2 from the germline V gene are LNHNV and YYDKDF (reference sequence). The CDR3 is 16 residues long. V was cut by 5 bases and J by 0 bases, with 11 bases left in between.